Listed below are T cell receptor beta chains from one sample, sequenced in a study of T cell repertoires in cytomegalovirus infection. Each CDR3 protein gets one entry after TCRdb re-called the reads with MiXCR. The data contain roughly 600,000 distinct CDR3 sequences, 24% of them seen just once; the ten biggest clones take up less than 9.5%. The source material was CD8+ T cells from PBMCs. These TCRs come from a human donor in good health (CMV status not recorded). Some clones in this sample may be carry-over from other donors' samples. Each CDR3 is given with its conserved first and last residue.

v_gene: TRBV11-1
j_gene: TRBJ1-2
CDR3aa: CASSTTGGYTF

v_gene: TRBV7-8
j_gene: TRBJ2-2
CDR3aa: CASSLERGQFNTGELFF

v_gene: TRBV28
j_gene: TRBJ2-4
CDR3aa: CASSLEQGIAKNIQYF

v_gene: TRBV13
j_gene: TRBJ1-3
CDR3aa: CASSIGTADGNTIYF

v_gene: TRBV25-1
j_gene: TRBJ2-1
CDR3aa: CASSESLVERNEQFF

v_gene: TRBV20-1
j_gene: TRBJ2-5
CDR3aa: CSARDGTRKETQYF

v_gene: TRBV7-6
j_gene: TRBJ2-1
CDR3aa: CASSLAWGASHNEQFF

v_gene: TRBV2
j_gene: TRBJ2-1
CDR3aa: CASSEEWGRLNEQFF

v_gene: TRBV5-5
j_gene: TRBJ1-2
CDR3aa: CASSLGGANNYGYTF

v_gene: TRBV7-2
j_gene: TRBJ2-7
CDR3aa: CASSWLRQGVGAYEQYF

v_gene: TRBV14
j_gene: TRBJ1-5
CDR3aa: CASSSTGGDNQPQHF

v_gene: TRBV4-3
j_gene: TRBJ1-1
CDR3aa: CASSQDLSGFGLNTEAFF

v_gene: TRBV7-6
j_gene: TRBJ2-1
CDR3aa: CASSLGSGGAYEQFF

v_gene: TRBV7-2
j_gene: TRBJ1-2
CDR3aa: CASSLGGGTGYTF

v_gene: TRBV13
j_gene: TRBJ1-1
CDR3aa: CASTRGPGTEAFF

v_gene: TRBV6-2/TRBV6-3
j_gene: TRBJ2-3
CDR3aa: CASSLFLAPDTQYF

v_gene: TRBV28
j_gene: TRBJ2-3
CDR3aa: CASSDGPRRGADLTDTQYF

v_gene: TRBV20-1
j_gene: TRBJ1-6
CDR3aa: CSARDRAGGAPDYNSPLHF

v_gene: TRBV29-1
j_gene: TRBJ1-3
CDR3aa: CSVEMTGQGNTIYF

v_gene: TRBV7-9
j_gene: TRBJ1-4
CDR3aa: CASSSLDRTGEKLFF

v_gene: TRBV13
j_gene: TRBJ2-2
CDR3aa: CASSRGRSNTGELFF

v_gene: TRBV25-1
j_gene: TRBJ1-2
CDR3aa: CASSERGFLPDGYTF

v_gene: TRBV19
j_gene: TRBJ1-1
CDR3aa: CASSIWGQSNTEAFF

v_gene: TRBV5-1
j_gene: TRBJ2-1
CDR3aa: CASSKRGIDEQFF

v_gene: TRBV7-8
j_gene: TRBJ2-7
CDR3aa: CASSLVFGGLGEQYF

v_gene: TRBV14
j_gene: TRBJ1-6
CDR3aa: CASSQELWGNFDNSPLHF

v_gene: TRBV7-6
j_gene: TRBJ1-1
CDR3aa: CASSIGQVNTEAFF

v_gene: TRBV19
j_gene: TRBJ1-1
CDR3aa: CASCPDREWGRGAEAFF

v_gene: TRBV27
j_gene: TRBJ1-1
CDR3aa: CASSFGKYTEAFF

v_gene: TRBV7-2
j_gene: TRBJ2-7
CDR3aa: CASSLGAGGSEQYF

v_gene: TRBV9
j_gene: TRBJ2-1
CDR3aa: CASSGSGGSNEQFF

v_gene: TRBV7-6
j_gene: TRBJ1-4
CDR3aa: CASSLGHRGISNEKLFF

v_gene: TRBV2
j_gene: TRBJ2-2
CDR3aa: CASSDFAGANTGELFF

v_gene: TRBV7-9
j_gene: TRBJ1-5
CDR3aa: CASSLTWNQPQHF

v_gene: TRBV20-1
j_gene: TRBJ1-4
CDR3aa: CSAKTVDNEKLFF

v_gene: TRBV12-3/TRBV12-4
j_gene: TRBJ2-2
CDR3aa: CAIPGTGYSSGELFF

v_gene: TRBV12-3/TRBV12-4
j_gene: TRBJ1-6
CDR3aa: CASSRGQDNINSPLHF

v_gene: TRBV4-1
j_gene: TRBJ1-6
CDR3aa: CASSQEEQDNSPLHF

v_gene: TRBV12-3/TRBV12-4
j_gene: TRBJ1-2
CDR3aa: CASSPAPDRGTDGYTF

v_gene: TRBV28
j_gene: TRBJ1-5
CDR3aa: CASRDTDYSNQPQHF

v_gene: TRBV7-2
j_gene: TRBJ1-4
CDR3aa: CASSPTGIGEKLFF

v_gene: TRBV7-2
j_gene: TRBJ2-2
CDR3aa: CASSLMFGIRNTGELFF

v_gene: TRBV5-6
j_gene: TRBJ1-1
CDR3aa: CASSFATEAFF

v_gene: TRBV7-6
j_gene: TRBJ2-7
CDR3aa: CASSLEVAGSKNEQYF

v_gene: TRBV13
j_gene: TRBJ2-7
CDR3aa: CASSFRGGDGVREQYF

v_gene: TRBV12-3/TRBV12-4
j_gene: TRBJ1-2
CDR3aa: CASSLMAASGYTF

v_gene: TRBV7-8
j_gene: TRBJ1-5
CDR3aa: CASSLGLLNQPQHF

v_gene: TRBV12-3/TRBV12-4
j_gene: TRBJ2-1
CDR3aa: CASSGRRQGLYNEQFF

v_gene: TRBV14
j_gene: TRBJ2-3
CDR3aa: CASSRVVQSTQYF

v_gene: TRBV20-1
j_gene: TRBJ2-1
CDR3aa: CSAREGTGLNEQFF

v_gene: TRBV5-1
j_gene: TRBJ2-1
CDR3aa: CASSDGQGDNEQFF

v_gene: TRBV5-6
j_gene: TRBJ1-2
CDR3aa: CASSRGGGFGYGYTF

v_gene: TRBV19
j_gene: TRBJ2-7
CDR3aa: CATGTYSYEQYF

v_gene: TRBV14
j_gene: TRBJ1-1
CDR3aa: CASSQGRVGTEAFF

v_gene: TRBV6-6
j_gene: TRBJ1-2
CDR3aa: CASSSQGWTYGYTF

v_gene: TRBV6-2/TRBV6-3
j_gene: TRBJ2-2
CDR3aa: CASSYLLNTGELFF

v_gene: TRBV11-2
j_gene: TRBJ1-5
CDR3aa: CASSLDIDSNQPQHF

v_gene: TRBV7-2
j_gene: TRBJ2-1
CDR3aa: CASSSTDRGWYNEQFF

v_gene: TRBV7-8
j_gene: TRBJ1-5
CDR3aa: CASSLKPYSNQPQHF

v_gene: TRBV28
j_gene: TRBJ2-1
CDR3aa: CASSHQSPGYYNEQFF